This T cell receptor (beta chain) was retrieved from a study of OX40 agonist ivuxolimab in advanced cancers. This clone was picked up a small number of times. The antigen is unknown. The method was immunoSEQ multiplex PCR; TCRdb's version includes in-frame clones alone and lacks a portion of them. This sample has 20,000 to 25,000 clones, with over 65% found just once. Findings of the study overall: More expanded clones were found, on average, in CD8+ than in CD4+ T cells.

This clonotype was sampled from an adult with an advanced solid tumor such as melanoma, head and neck, liver or kidney cancer. The sample here was CD4+ or CD8+ T cells sorted from blood, taken in a trial of the OX40 agonist ivuxolimab.

In nucleotides, the CDR3 is TGTGCCAGCAGTTTAGGGGGCCCAGCCCAGCATTTT. Its translation: CASSLGGPAQHF. The chain uses TRBV28 and TRBJ1-5, with D possibly matching TRBD1 (6 bases). Trimming stripped 2 bases from V and 11 bases from J, with 10 bases between. This CDR3 has 12 residues. Germline-derived CDR1 and CDR2 are MDHEN and SYDVKM.